This TCR beta chain derives from a study of blood T cell repertoires in COVID-19. Background on the study: The cDNA or gDNA used as material had been derived from T cells, B-cell-depleted T cells, or PBMCs.

Assay used: immunoSEQ multiplex PCR; TCRdb lists only in-frame clones, some missing. Counted here are some 180,000 clones, more than 85% occurring once; the ten biggest clones make up around 23%. This clone was counted between two and nine times. Germline CDR1 reads SGHNT; CDR2 reads YYREEE (reference sequence). Trimming removed 3 bases from V and 0 bases from J, with 7 bases in between. The CDR3 is 14 amino acids. J is TRBJ1-3 and V is TRBV5-4; unclear D gene. The sequence was obtained from a woman aged 40 to 50 in a cohort exposed to, infected with or recovered from COVID-19 (not recorded which). Sequenced sample: PBMCs or T cells enriched from blood (not recorded which). The CDR3: CASSYGSSGNTIYF. CDR3 in DNA: TGTGCCAGCAGCTACGGGTCCTCTGGAAACACCATATATTTT.